One and the same sample provided the 26 T cell receptor beta chains below, sequenced in a study of blood T cell repertoires in COVID-19. Clones were sequenced by immunoSEQ multiplex PCR, and TCRdb holds only the in-frame ones, with some missing. The data hold roughly 66,000 clones, with approximately 90% observed a single time. Sequencing was done on a sample of peripheral blood. These TCRs come from a human donor in a cohort sampled during active COVID-19.

The chain combines TRBV6-5 with TRBJ1-4, with no clear D. The ends were cut back, 9 bases at V and 5 bases at J, with 16 bases in the middle. Germline V gene data show CDR1 as MNHEY and CDR2 as SVGAGI. This CDR3 has 14 amino acids. CDR3 coding DNA: TGTGCCAGTAGAACAAGAGGGCAGAATGAAAAACTGTTTTTT. Translated, it gives CASRTRGQNEKLFF.

This sequence joins TRBV2 and TRBJ2-3; 8 bases are a match to TRBD2. CDR1 and CDR2 from the germline V gene are SNHLY and FYNNEI. This CDR3 has 16 residues. The junction had 8 bases not matched to a gene; V was cut back by 6 bases and J by 0 bases. The CDR3 bases are TGTGCCAGCAGCCACAAAACTAGCGGCAGCACAGATACGCAGTATTTT. Amino acids: CASSHKTSGSTDTQYF.

This chain uses TRBV2 with TRBJ2-1, with a weak D call TRBD2 (5 bases). The V gene's germline CDR1 is SNHLY and CDR2 FYNNEI. The V end was cut by 5 bases, the J end by 0 bases, with 11 bases between. CDR3 length equals 15 residues. The CDR3 here is CASSLEGSSYNEQFF. CDR3 bases: TGTGCCAGCAGTTTGGAAGGGAGCTCCTACAATGAGCAGTTCTTC. Together with reference TRBV2 and TRBJ2-1, the CDR3 gives the full variable domain: EPEVTQTPSHQVTQMGQEVILRCVPISNHLYFYWYRQILGQKVEFLVSFYNNEISEKSEIFDDQFSVERPDGSNFTLKIRSTKLEDSAMYFCASSLEGSSYNEQFFGPGTRLTVL.

The chain recombines TRBV3-1 (or the pseudogene TRBV3-2) with TRBJ1-2; D is perhaps TRBD1 (6 bases). Deletions cut 1 base from V and 1 base from J, with 10 bases between. The CDR3 covers 15 residues. The V gene's germline CDR1 is LGHDT and CDR2 YNNKEL (reference sequence). CDR3 amino acids: CASSQGSGVNYGYTF. CDR3 nucleotides: TGTGCCAGCAGCCAAGGATCAGGGGTTAACTATGGCTACACCTTC.

V is TRBV6-1 and J is TRBJ2-7, with TRBD1 as a possible D gene (5 bases). Germline V CDR1 and CDR2: MNHNS, SASEGT. Between the trimmed V and J ends, which lost 3 bases and 3 bases, there was a span of 21 bases. There are 17 residues in the CDR3. The CDR3 reads CASSESLLGARSYEQYF. CDR3 bases: TGTGCCAGCAGTGAGTCCCTCCTTGGGGCGAGGAGCTACGAGCAGTACTTC.

The chain joins TRBV15 to TRBJ1-4; 8 bases fit TRBD1. Germline CDR1 is LNHNV and CDR2 is YYDKDF (reference sequence). The ends lost 5 bases at V and 2 bases at J; junction bases unmatched: 7. This CDR3 region has 16 residues. The CDR3 loop reads CATSGRQGRTNEKLFF. CDR3 sequence (DNA): TGTGCCACCAGCGGTCGACAGGGGAGGACTAATGAAAAACTGTTTTTT.

This chain joins TRBV4-3 and TRBJ2-5; 7 nucleotides agree with TRBD1. Per the germline V gene, CDR1 is LGHNA and CDR2 is YSLEER. The CDR3 loop spans 18 amino acids. The junction had 19 bases not matched to a gene; V was cut back by 4 bases and J by 5 bases. The CDR3 loop reads CASSPTAAGQALSETQYF. The CDR3 region has the DNA TGCGCCAGCAGCCCCACCGCGGCTGGACAGGCGCTCAGCGAGACCCAGTACTTC.

The CDR3 protein is CASSLAGRGGGRYNEQFF. DNA for the CDR3: TGTGCCAGCAGCTTAGCGGGCCGGGGCGGGGGGAGATACAATGAGCAGTTCTTC. The chain links TRBV7-2 to TRBJ2-1, with 8 bases lining up with TRBD2. Per the germline V gene, CDR1 is SGHTA and CDR2 is FQGNSA. The CDR3 loop spans 18 amino acids. V was pared by 0 bases and J by 4 bases, with 11 bases of the junction left unmatched.

The chain has TRBV6-5 and TRBJ1-1, with TRBD1 matching over 7 bases. J was trimmed by 7 bases and V by 5 bases; bases with no gene match: 10. The CDR3 has 14 amino acids. The V gene's germline CDR1 is MNHEY and CDR2 SVGAGI. Here the CDR3 DNA reads TGTGCCAGCAGTCATGACAGGGAGAGACTTGAAGCTTTCTTT. Its translation: CASSHDRERLEAFF.

The chain has TRBV7-2 and TRBJ2-5; the match to TRBD2 covers 10 bases. Germline lookup yields CDR1 SGHTA and CDR2 FQGNSA. V was pared by 6 bases and J by 2 bases, with 6 bases of the junction left unmatched. The CDR3 sequence is 15 residues long. The CDR3 loop reads CASRLAGQVQETQYF. In DNA form, the CDR3 reads TGTGCCAGCAGACTAGCGGGACAGGTTCAAGAGACCCAGTACTTC.

The CDR3 protein is CASSESKTASNTDTQYF. DNA for the CDR3: TGCGCCAGCAGTGAGTCGAAAACAGCCAGTAACACAGATACGCAGTATTTT. The gene calls are TRBV10-1 and TRBJ2-3; D call uncertain. The ends were cut back, 0 bases at V and 2 bases at J, with 15 bases in the middle. CDR1 WNHNN and CDR2 SYGVQD come from the germline V gene (reference sequence). This CDR3 is built from 17 residues.

CDR3 nucleotides: TGTGCCAGCTCACCAGGGGCAGGGGGCTCCTACGAGCAGTACTTC. Translation gives CASSPGAGGSYEQYF. The gene calls are TRBV18 and TRBJ2-7, with TRBD1 identical over 7 bases. Per the germline V gene, CDR1 is KGHSH and CDR2 is LQKENI. After removal of 2 bases from V and 0 bases from J, the junction contained 4 bases not matched to a gene. The CDR3 runs 15 residues.

This chain links TRBV9 with TRBJ1-6, with D possibly being TRBD1 (5 bases). Trimming left V 0 bases short and J 4 bases short, with 5 bases between. Germline V lookup: CDR1 SGDLS, CDR2 YYNGEE. The CDR3 totals 14 residues. The DNA for the CDR3 is TGTGCCAGCAGCGTAGCAGGGTATAATTCACCCCTCCACTTT. Amino acid sequence: CASSVAGYNSPLHF.

The V call is TRBV28, the J call TRBJ2-1; 10 bases fit TRBD2. In germline, CDR1 is MDHEN, CDR2 SYDVKM. This CDR3 is 16 amino acids long. Trimming cost V 4 bases and J 4 bases; bases outside gene matches: 7. The CDR3 spells CASSSEGLATYNEQFF. The CDR3 nucleotides read TGTGCCAGCAGTTCGGAGGGACTAGCGACATACAATGAGCAGTTCTTC.

The genes are TRBV18 and TRBJ1-1; perhaps TRBD1 as D (5 bases). V shed 3 bases and J shed 0 bases, with 17 bases lying between them. The CDR3 contains 17 residues. CDR1 is KGHSH and CDR2 is LQKENI in the germline V gene. CDR3 coding DNA: TGTGCCAGCTCACCGTCGATCCTCCAGGGTGTGAACACTGAAGCTTTCTTT. This translates into CASSPSILQGVNTEAFF. Complete variable domain (other parts from reference TRBV18 and TRBJ1-1): NAGVMQNPRHLVRRRGQEARLRCSPMKGHSHVYWYRQLPEEGLKFMVYLQKENIIDESGMPKERFSAEFPKEGPSILRIQQVVRGDSAAYFCASSPSILQGVNTEAFFGQGTRLTVV.

The table lists this clone with a few counts. The CDR3: CASSRGTGGVEKLFF. DNA for the CDR3: TGCGCCAGCAGCAGGGGAACAGGGGGCGTCGAAAAACTGTTTTTT. The gene calls are TRBV5-1 and TRBJ1-4; the match to TRBD1 covers 9 bases. This CDR3 is 15 amino acids long. The V and J ends lost 4 bases and 8 bases, in that order; junction bases with no gene match: 9. Germline CDR1 is SGHRS and CDR2 is YFSETQ.

The J gene is TRBJ1-3, the V gene TRBV4-3, with a tentative D call TRBD1 (6 bases). V lost 1 base and J 1 base, leaving 14 bases between the germline ends. Germline assignment: CDR1 LGHNA and CDR2 YSLEER. The CDR3 has 17 residues. The CDR3 bases are TGCGCCAGCAGCCAAGCGGCACAGGGTACGTCTGGAAACACCATATATTTT. Translated: CASSQAAQGTSGNTIYF.

V usage is TRBV7-3 and J usage is TRBJ2-7, with TRBD1 as a possible D gene (5 bases). V was cut by 5 bases and J by 4 bases, with 12 bases left in between. Per the germline V gene, CDR1 is SGHTA and CDR2 is FQGTGA. The CDR3 spans 13 residues. The CDR3 nucleotides are TGTGCCAGCAGCCCCGATCAGGGATACGAGCAGTACTTC. It codes for CASSPDQGYEQYF. Full variable domain (missing parts from reference TRBV7-3 and TRBJ2-7): GAGVSQTPSNKVTEKGKYVELRCDPISGHTALYWYRQSLGQGPEFLIYFQGTGAADDSGLPNDRFFAVRPEGSVSTLKIQRTERGDSAVYLCASSPDQGYEQYFGPGTRLTVT.

This chain joins TRBV5-4 and TRBJ2-5; possibly TRBD2 for D (5 bases). The CDR3 is made up of 13 amino acids. Germline-derived CDR1 and CDR2 are SGHNT and YYREEE (reference sequence). Trimming cost V 5 bases and J 4 bases, with 12 bases left between them. CDR3 protein: CASSLDRGETQYF. CDR3 in DNA: TGTGCCAGCAGTCTGGACCGGGGAGAGACCCAGTACTTC.

This chain uses TRBV10-2 with TRBJ2-7, with 9 bases lining up with TRBD2. This CDR3 is built from 15 residues. V was pared by 11 bases and J by 3 bases, with 14 bases of the junction left unmatched. Germline CDR1 and CDR2: WSHSY and SAAADI. The CDR3, as DNA: TGCGCCGCCCCCGTGGAGGGACTAGCATTCTACGAGCAGTACTTC. Its protein product is CAAPVEGLAFYEQYF.

The chain links TRBV9 to TRBJ2-3; 15 bases line up with TRBD2. CDR1 and CDR2 (germline): SGDLS, YYNGEE. After removal of 4 bases from V and 11 bases from J, the junction contained 8 bases not matched to a gene. The CDR3 is made up of 15 amino acids. CDR3 loop: CASSSGLAGGPGQYF. The CDR3 region has the DNA TGTGCCAGCAGCAGCGGACTAGCGGGGGGGCCTGGGCAGTATTTT.

The chain recombines TRBV5-1 with TRBJ2-2, with 9 bases aligning to TRBD2. V lost 0 bases and J lost 2; bases outside the gene matches: 5. Germline-derived CDR1 and CDR2 are SGHRS and YFSETQ. The CDR3 extends over 17 amino acids. The CDR3 is CASSLAGLAGNTGELFF. The CDR3 coding sequence is TGCGCCAGCAGCTTGGCCGGTCTAGCGGGAAACACCGGGGAGCTGTTTTTT.

V gene TRBV18 combines with J gene TRBJ1-3; the D is unclear. The CDR3 totals 16 residues. The germline CDR1 and CDR2 sequences are KGHSH and LQKENI. The germline V and J ends were trimmed by 2 bases and 0 bases, with 11 bases remaining between them. The CDR3 is CASSPKREGSGNTIYF. DNA of the CDR3: TGTGCCAGCTCACCAAAGCGCGAAGGCTCTGGAAACACCATATATTTT.

The chain links TRBV6-5 to TRBJ1-2; TRBD1 is a possible D gene (6 bases). V gave up 4 bases and J gave up 5 bases, with 14 bases separating them. This CDR3 spans 14 amino acids. From germline, CDR1 is MNHEY and CDR2 SVGAGI. The CDR3 DNA reads as TGTGCCAGCAGTTTTGGCCGAACAGGGTATGGCTACACCTTC. Its protein product is CASSFGRTGYGYTF.

The genes are TRBV12-5 and TRBJ1-1; perhaps TRBD1 as D (6 bases). CDR3 length: 14 residues. V was shortened by 4 bases and J by 0 bases, with 9 bases between the two germline ends. Germline-derived CDR1 and CDR2 are LGHNT and FRNRAP. CDR3 sequence reads: CASGSGQLNTEAFF. The CDR3 DNA sequence: TGTGCTAGTGGTTCTGGACAGTTGAACACTGAAGCTTTCTTT. Together with reference TRBV12-5 and TRBJ1-1, the CDR3 gives the full variable domain: DARVTQTPRHKVTEMGQEVTMRCQPILGHNTVFWYRQTMMQGLELLAYFRNRAPLDDSGMPKDRFSAEMPDATLATLKIQPSEPRDSAVYFCASGSGQLNTEAFFGQGTRLTVV.

The V gene is TRBV7-8, the J gene TRBJ2-5; TRBD2 matches at 7 bases. Germline values: CDR1 SGHVS, CDR2 FQNEAQ. CDR3 length: 14 residues. Trimming took 4 bases from V and 4 from J; bases not matched to a gene: 6. CDR3 sequence (DNA): TGTGCCAGCAGCTGGGGGACTAACGGAGAGACCCAGTACTTC. Its translation: CASSWGTNGETQYF.